Listed below are T cell receptor beta chains from one sample, sequenced in a study of spatial heterogeneity in lung cancer. TCRdb ran MiXCR on the 5' RACE reads and lists one entry per CDR3 protein. The table shows 65,000 to 85,000 distinct CDR3 sequences, with approximately 18% occurring only once. The sample in question was PBMCs, obtained at surgery. Receptors were obtained from a male donor with early-stage non-small cell lung cancer. The CDR3 runs from the conserved cysteine through the conserved F or W. The order of the fields is V gene, J gene, CDR3 protein.

v_call: TRBV9
j_call: TRBJ2-3
cdr3_aa: CASSVSGRTTDTQYF

v_call: TRBV6-2/TRBV6-3
j_call: TRBJ2-7
cdr3_aa: CASRADTVYEQYF

v_call: TRBV20-1
j_call: TRBJ1-1
cdr3_aa: CSAGTGAEAFF

v_call: TRBV6-5
j_call: TRBJ2-7
cdr3_aa: CASSPQLTISYEQYF

v_call: TRBV20-1
j_call: TRBJ2-3
cdr3_aa: CSAGEAATDTQYF

v_call: TRBV6-2/TRBV6-3
j_call: TRBJ2-3
cdr3_aa: CASSRHRTSGSTDTQYF

v_call: TRBV7-2
j_call: TRBJ2-2
cdr3_aa: CASSIYQGVGELFF

v_call: TRBV5-6
j_call: TRBJ2-3
cdr3_aa: CASSLGGSSTDTQYF

v_call: TRBV9
j_call: TRBJ1-2
cdr3_aa: CASSFTGTGAAGYTF

v_call: TRBV29-1
j_call: TRBJ2-5
cdr3_aa: CSVRTTGLWWQYF

v_call: TRBV28
j_call: TRBJ2-7
cdr3_aa: CASSFRDSYEQYF

v_call: TRBV7-2
j_call: TRBJ1-1
cdr3_aa: CANSLATANTEAFF

v_call: TRBV6-5
j_call: TRBJ2-5
cdr3_aa: CASSYAWGQGLETQYF

v_call: TRBV5-1
j_call: TRBJ2-3
cdr3_aa: CASRGRDTDTQYF

v_call: TRBV29-1
j_call: TRBJ1-1
cdr3_aa: CSVKWGGALGTEAFF

v_call: TRBV29-1
j_call: TRBJ2-1
cdr3_aa: CSVEGTSGKSYNEQFF

v_call: TRBV5-1
j_call: TRBJ2-1
cdr3_aa: CASTPPQRGGHEQFF

v_call: TRBV4-3
j_call: TRBJ1-2
cdr3_aa: CASSPDPVPNYGYTF

v_call: TRBV7-9
j_call: TRBJ2-5
cdr3_aa: CASSFIPQETQYF

v_call: TRBV2
j_call: TRBJ1-2
cdr3_aa: CASRDSRGYTF

v_call: TRBV5-1
j_call: TRBJ1-1
cdr3_aa: CASSLNPGQVNTEAFF

v_call: TRBV5-1
j_call: TRBJ2-7
cdr3_aa: CASSTGQGNPYEQYF

v_call: TRBV5-8
j_call: TRBJ1-1
cdr3_aa: CASSLVVGTEAFF

v_call: TRBV11-1
j_call: TRBJ1-6
cdr3_aa: CASSLTSTNSPLHF

v_call: TRBV6-4
j_call: TRBJ2-7
cdr3_aa: CASSPREGDYEQYF

v_call: TRBV2
j_call: TRBJ2-3
cdr3_aa: CASSVSGRGTDTQYF

v_call: TRBV5-1
j_call: TRBJ2-7
cdr3_aa: CASSPRGVPREQYF

v_call: TRBV30
j_call: TRBJ2-6
cdr3_aa: CAWMAAGANVLTF

v_call: TRBV7-9
j_call: TRBJ1-1
cdr3_aa: CASTRQGVGDTEAFF

v_call: TRBV5-1
j_call: TRBJ2-7
cdr3_aa: CASSIRQDEQYF

v_call: TRBV27
j_call: TRBJ2-7
cdr3_aa: CASSLLGGAYEQYF

v_call: TRBV19
j_call: TRBJ1-2
cdr3_aa: CASSSPGLRTGYTF

v_call: TRBV6-2/TRBV6-3
j_call: TRBJ2-3
cdr3_aa: CASSYRGREDTQYF

v_call: TRBV20-1
j_call: TRBJ2-3
cdr3_aa: CSLTSGSADTQYF

v_call: TRBV28
j_call: TRBJ1-5
cdr3_aa: CASSFPMGGNQPQHF

v_call: TRBV27
j_call: TRBJ1-1
cdr3_aa: CASQHSGVRTEAFF

v_call: TRBV5-1
j_call: TRBJ2-6
cdr3_aa: CASSLGQGSGANVLTF

v_call: TRBV28
j_call: TRBJ2-3
cdr3_aa: CASSFGQGFADTQYF

v_call: TRBV7-2
j_call: TRBJ2-1
cdr3_aa: CASSLRRQGGAYNEQFF

v_call: TRBV4-3
j_call: TRBJ2-7
cdr3_aa: CASSQTSGGREQYF

v_call: TRBV18
j_call: TRBJ2-2
cdr3_aa: CASSPSTTSGRRRELFF

v_call: TRBV6-5
j_call: TRBJ1-4
cdr3_aa: CASSGTGHNEKLFF

v_call: TRBV4-2
j_call: TRBJ2-5
cdr3_aa: CASSQRAVGTETQYF

v_call: TRBV2
j_call: TRBJ1-6
cdr3_aa: CASSDWPERRSPLHF

v_call: TRBV29-1
j_call: TRBJ2-7
cdr3_aa: CSVEQGPYEQYF

v_call: TRBV29-1
j_call: TRBJ2-7
cdr3_aa: CSVAGTAYEQYF

v_call: TRBV18
j_call: TRBJ2-7
cdr3_aa: CASSPGAGSEQYF

v_call: TRBV30
j_call: TRBJ2-7
cdr3_aa: CAWEPAGSTYEQYF